Given below is one T cell receptor (beta chain) in context. In this sample, this clone turned up a few times. Its antigen target is currently unknown. Mouse gene names and germline sequences are the ones reported for this receptor. The read ends 1 residue before the CDR3 terminus; that terminus is restored from the germline J gene. Library preparation was by the immunoSEQ multiplex PCR assay. TCRbeta CDR3 sequencing was done by Adaptive Biotechnologies at survey depth, reporting CDR3 sequences, V/J genes, productive frequency and template counts. TCR beta CDR3 regions were amplified from genomic DNA instead of RNA. Regarding the original processing steps: Jensen-Shannon divergence served to quantify pairwise repertoire overlap between tissues, with 0 meaning identical and 1 meaning complete divergence. Based on pairwise JSD values, tissues were grouped by single-linkage agglomerative hierarchical clustering, and the results were shown as dendrograms. GLIPH2 was run on all patient samples with simulation_depth 1000, kmer_min_depth 3, cdr3_length_cutoff 8, keeping groups with more than two unique CDR3s. A standardized tissue-overlap score extrapolated Jaccard GLIPH-group overlap across patients to a standard repertoire size of 1000 clones. Linear mixed-effect models, with tissue included as a fixed effect and individual included as a random effect, were used to assess associations of diversity with clinical or experimental variables. TCRdb stores this immuneACCESS table with in-frame sequences only. Part of the clones is absent; in the studies checked, under half of the shortfall reflects unresolved V genes, and no reason is known for the rest. The V and J calls and the clone size are those of that table, but D and trimming were determined from the DNA. The sample profile shows approximately 8,400 clones; 36% of them were found once. Approximately 6.3% of the sample comes from the top ten.

The sample is drawn from a study of tissue T cells after allogeneic stem cell transplantation (dated by TCRdb to 2021 to 2024). Study-wide context: The study profiled TCR beta repertoires across many tissues from research autopsies of patients with and without GVHD, plus mouse models of GVHD. The human part of the study was a prospective observational study with no blinding and no randomization.

What the study reported, not specific to this receptor: Blood and spleen T cells captured only a limited portion of the TCR repertoire detected in tissues, in both patients and mice. Not many T cell clones showed up in more than one patient, yet clustering based on motifs uncovered repertoire signatures that were shared across patients in a tissue-specific way. The study did not determine which tissue TCRs were alloreactive or antigen-specific, and some clones might have been persisting host cells. Within patients, how anatomically similar tissues were was a major factor shaping TCR repertoire composition, regardless of disease or transplant status. The patient cohort was small and clinically heterogeneous, and sampling depth was acknowledged as a limitation.

Per the publication, the time point label means: mouse harvest day 14 after allogeneic transplant. Mouse grafts consisting of 10^7 T-cell-depleted bone marrow cells combined with 10^6 splenic CD5+ T cells were administered by tail vein injection. GVHD in mice was modeled with a major MHC-mismatch B6 (H2b) into BALB/c (H2d) model, and tissues were profiled at day 7 or 14. Mouse tissues and retro-orbital blood were harvested on day 7 or 14 post-transplant using separate sterile tools per animal; livers were flushed beforehand. Before genomic DNA isolation with the DNeasy Blood & Tissue Kit, mouse tissues were minced with razor blades in buffered saline. The CDR3 goes from the cysteine to the phenylalanine over 13 residues. The DNA shown is the part of the CDR3 that was read: 36 bases, in frame from base 1. CDR1 and CDR2, looked up from the germline V gene (reference sequence), are KGHPV and FQNQEV. V gives up 2 bases and J gives up 0 bases, and the segment between their germline ends measures 3 bases.

Sequenced material: skin. The origin of this receptor is a female BALB/c mouse given C57BL/6 T cells with graft-versus-host disease after an allogeneic hematopoietic cell transplant. Recombination joined TRBV26 with TRBJ2-3; the D gene is not confidently resolved. The CDR3 region: CASSLGSAETLYF. The sequenced part of the CDR3 DNA is TGTGCCAGCAGTCTGGGAAGTGCAGAAACGCTGTAT.